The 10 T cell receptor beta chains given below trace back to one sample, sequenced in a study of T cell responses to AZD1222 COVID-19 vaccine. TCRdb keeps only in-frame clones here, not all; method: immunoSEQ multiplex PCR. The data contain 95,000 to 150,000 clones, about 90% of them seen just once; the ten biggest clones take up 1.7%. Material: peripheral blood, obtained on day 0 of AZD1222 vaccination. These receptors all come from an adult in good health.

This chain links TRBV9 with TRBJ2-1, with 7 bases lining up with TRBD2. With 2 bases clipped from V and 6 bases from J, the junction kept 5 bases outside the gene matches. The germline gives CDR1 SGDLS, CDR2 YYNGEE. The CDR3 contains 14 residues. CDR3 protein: CASSVSIAGNEQFF. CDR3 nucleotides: TGTGCCAGCAGCGTTTCCATAGCGGGCAATGAGCAGTTCTTC.

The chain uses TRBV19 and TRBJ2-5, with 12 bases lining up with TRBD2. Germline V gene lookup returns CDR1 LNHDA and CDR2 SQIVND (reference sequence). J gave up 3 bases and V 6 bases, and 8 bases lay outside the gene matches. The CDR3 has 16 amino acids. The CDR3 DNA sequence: TGTGCCAGTAGAGCCTCTAGCGGGAGGGCCGAAGAGACCCAGTACTTC. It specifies CASRASSGRAEETQYF.

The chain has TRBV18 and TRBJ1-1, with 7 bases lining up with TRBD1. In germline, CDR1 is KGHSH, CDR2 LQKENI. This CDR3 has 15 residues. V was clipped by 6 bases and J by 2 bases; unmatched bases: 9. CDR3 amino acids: CASSTGWGGNTEAFF. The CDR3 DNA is TGTGCCAGCTCGACAGGGTGGGGAGGTAACACTGAAGCTTTCTTT.

The CDR3 reads CASSPEGEGDEQFF. The CDR3 DNA sequence: TGTGCCAGCAGCCCCGAAGGGGAAGGGGATGAGCAGTTCTTC. This chain links TRBV5-6 with TRBJ2-1; weak D call: TRBD1 (5 bases). The CDR3 sequence is 14 residues long. The V end was cut by 4 bases, the J end by 8 bases, with 16 bases between. Germline CDR1 is SGHDT and CDR2 is YYEEEE.

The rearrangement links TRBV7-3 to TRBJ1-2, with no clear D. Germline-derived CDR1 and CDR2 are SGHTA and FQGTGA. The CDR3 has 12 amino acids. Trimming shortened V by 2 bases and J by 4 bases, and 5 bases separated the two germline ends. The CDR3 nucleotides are TGTGCCAGCAGCTTAGCTGGCTATGGCTACACCTTC. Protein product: CASSLAGYGYTF.

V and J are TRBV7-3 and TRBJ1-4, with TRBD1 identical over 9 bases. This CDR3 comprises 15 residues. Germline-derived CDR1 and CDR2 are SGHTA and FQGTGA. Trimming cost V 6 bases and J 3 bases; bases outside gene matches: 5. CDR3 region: CASRVTGGPNEKLFF. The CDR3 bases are TGTGCCAGCAGAGTAACAGGGGGCCCTAATGAAAAACTGTTTTTT.

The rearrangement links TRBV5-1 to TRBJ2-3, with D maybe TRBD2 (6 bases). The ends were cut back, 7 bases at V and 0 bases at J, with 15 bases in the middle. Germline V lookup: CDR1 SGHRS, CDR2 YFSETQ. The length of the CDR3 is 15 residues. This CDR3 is CASYPGGASTDTQYF. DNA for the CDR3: TGCGCCAGCTACCCAGGCGGGGCGAGCACAGATACGCAGTATTTT.

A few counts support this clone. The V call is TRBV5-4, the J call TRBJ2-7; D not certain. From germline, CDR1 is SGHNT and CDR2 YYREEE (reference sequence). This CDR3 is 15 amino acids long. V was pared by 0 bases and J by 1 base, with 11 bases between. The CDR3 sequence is CASSLEGRLSYEQYF. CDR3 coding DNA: TGTGCCAGCAGCTTGGAGGGCAGGTTATCCTACGAGCAGTACTTC.

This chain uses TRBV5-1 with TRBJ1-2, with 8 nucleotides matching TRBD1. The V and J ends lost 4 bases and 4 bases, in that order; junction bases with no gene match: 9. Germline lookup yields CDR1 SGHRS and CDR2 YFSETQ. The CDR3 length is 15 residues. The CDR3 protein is CASSDLRGPFYGYTF. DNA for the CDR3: TGCGCCAGCAGCGACCTCAGGGGGCCCTTCTATGGCTACACCTTC.

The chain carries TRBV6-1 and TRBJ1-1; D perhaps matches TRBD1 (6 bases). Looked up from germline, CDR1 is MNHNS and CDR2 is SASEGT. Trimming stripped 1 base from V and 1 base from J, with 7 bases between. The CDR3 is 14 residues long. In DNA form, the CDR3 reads TGTGCCAGCAGTGAAGGGGGGCAGAACACTGAAGCTTTCTTT. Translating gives CASSEGGQNTEAFF.